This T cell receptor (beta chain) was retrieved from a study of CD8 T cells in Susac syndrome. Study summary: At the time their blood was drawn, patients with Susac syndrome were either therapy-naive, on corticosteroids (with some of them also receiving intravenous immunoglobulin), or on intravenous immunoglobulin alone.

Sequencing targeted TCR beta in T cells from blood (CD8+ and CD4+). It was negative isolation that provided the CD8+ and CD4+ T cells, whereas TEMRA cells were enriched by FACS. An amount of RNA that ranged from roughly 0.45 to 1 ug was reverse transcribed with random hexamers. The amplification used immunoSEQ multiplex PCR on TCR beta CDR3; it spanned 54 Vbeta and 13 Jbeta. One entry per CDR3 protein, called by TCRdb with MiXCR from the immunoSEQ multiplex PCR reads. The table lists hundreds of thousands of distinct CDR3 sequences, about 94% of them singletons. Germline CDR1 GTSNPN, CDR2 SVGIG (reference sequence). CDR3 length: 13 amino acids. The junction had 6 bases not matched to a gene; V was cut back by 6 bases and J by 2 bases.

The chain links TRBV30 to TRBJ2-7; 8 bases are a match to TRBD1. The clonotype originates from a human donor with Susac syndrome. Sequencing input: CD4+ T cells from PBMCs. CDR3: CACRTGSTYEQYF. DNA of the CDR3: TGTGCCTGCCGGACAGGGAGCACCTACGAGCAGTACTTC. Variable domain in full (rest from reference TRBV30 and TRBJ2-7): SQTIHQWPATLVQPVGSPLSLECTVEGTSNPNLYWYRQAAGRGLQLLFYSVGIGQISSEVPQNLSASRPQDRQFILSSKKLLLSDSGFYLCACRTGSTYEQYFGPGTRLTVT.